This T cell receptor beta chain was obtained from a study of blood T cell repertoires in COVID-19. As for the study in general: T cells, B-cell-depleted T cells, or PBMCs supplied cDNA or gDNA.

Produced via immunoSEQ multiplex PCR; TCRdb's table is partial and in-frame only. The data show 150,000 or so clones, roughly four fifths seen once. V lost 7 bases, J lost 1 base, and 14 bases lay in between. Germline V gene data show CDR1 as MNHNY and CDR2 as SVGAGI (reference sequence). The CDR3 is 15 amino acids. Sequencing input: peripheral blood. The genes are TRBV6-6 and TRBJ2-1; perhaps TRBD2 as D (5 bases). This clonotype originated in a woman aged 55 to 70 with acute or convalescent COVID-19. In DNA form, the CDR3 reads TGTGCCAGCATCCTGGGCGGGTCGTCCTACAATGAGCAGTTCTTC. Translated, it gives CASILGGSSYNEQFF.